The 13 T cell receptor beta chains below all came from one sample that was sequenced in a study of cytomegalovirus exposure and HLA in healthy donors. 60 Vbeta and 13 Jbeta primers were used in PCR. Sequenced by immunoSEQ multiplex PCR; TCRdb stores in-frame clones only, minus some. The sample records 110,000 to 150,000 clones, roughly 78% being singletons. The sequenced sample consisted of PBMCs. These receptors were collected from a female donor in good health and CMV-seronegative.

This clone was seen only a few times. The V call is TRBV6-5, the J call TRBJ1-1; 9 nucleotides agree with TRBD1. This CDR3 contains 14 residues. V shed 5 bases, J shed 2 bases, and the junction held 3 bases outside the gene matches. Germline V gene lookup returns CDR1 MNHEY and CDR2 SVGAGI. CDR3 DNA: TGTGCCAGCAGTGACAGGGGGGCCAACACTGAAGCTTTCTTT. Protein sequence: CASSDRGANTEAFF.

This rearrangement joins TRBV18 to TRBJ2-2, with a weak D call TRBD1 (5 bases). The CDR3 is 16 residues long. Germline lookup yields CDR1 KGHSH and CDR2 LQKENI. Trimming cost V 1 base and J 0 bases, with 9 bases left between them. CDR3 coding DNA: TGTGCCAGCTCACCACTTGGGGCTGCGAACACCGGGGAGCTGTTTTTT. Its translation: CASSPLGAANTGELFF. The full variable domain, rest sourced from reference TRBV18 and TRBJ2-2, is NAGVMQNPRHLVRRRGQEARLRCSPMKGHSHVYWYRQLPEEGLKFMVYLQKENIIDESGMPKERFSAEFPKEGPSILRIQQVVRGDSAAYFCASSPLGAANTGELFFGEGSRLTVL.

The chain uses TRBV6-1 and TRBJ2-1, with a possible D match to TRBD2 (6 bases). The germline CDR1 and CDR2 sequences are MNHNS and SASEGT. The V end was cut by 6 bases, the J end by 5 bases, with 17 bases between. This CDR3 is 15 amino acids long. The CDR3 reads CASSRTGGTDNEQFF. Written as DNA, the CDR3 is TGTGCCAGCAGCCGAACGGGCGGGACGGACAATGAGCAGTTCTTC.

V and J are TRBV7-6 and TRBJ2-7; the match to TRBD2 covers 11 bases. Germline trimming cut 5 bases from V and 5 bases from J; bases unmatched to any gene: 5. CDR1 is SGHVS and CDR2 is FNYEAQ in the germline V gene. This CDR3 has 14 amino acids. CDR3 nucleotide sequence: TGTGCCAGCAGCCGCTTGACTAGCGGGGACGAGCAGTACTTC. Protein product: CASSRLTSGDEQYF.

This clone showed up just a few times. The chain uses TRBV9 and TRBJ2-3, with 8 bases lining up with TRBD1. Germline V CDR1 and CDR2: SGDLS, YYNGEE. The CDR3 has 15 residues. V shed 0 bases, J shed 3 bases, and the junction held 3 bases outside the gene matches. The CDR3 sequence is CASSVAQGATDTQYF. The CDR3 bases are TGTGCCAGCAGCGTAGCCCAGGGGGCGACAGATACGCAGTATTTT.

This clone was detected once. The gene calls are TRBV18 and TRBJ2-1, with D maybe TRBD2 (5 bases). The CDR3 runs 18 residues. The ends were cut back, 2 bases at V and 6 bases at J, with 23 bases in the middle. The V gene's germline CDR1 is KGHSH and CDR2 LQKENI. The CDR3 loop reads CASSPFASGDASANEQFF. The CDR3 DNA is TGTGCCAGCTCACCATTCGCCAGCGGTGATGCTTCTGCCAATGAGCAGTTCTTC.

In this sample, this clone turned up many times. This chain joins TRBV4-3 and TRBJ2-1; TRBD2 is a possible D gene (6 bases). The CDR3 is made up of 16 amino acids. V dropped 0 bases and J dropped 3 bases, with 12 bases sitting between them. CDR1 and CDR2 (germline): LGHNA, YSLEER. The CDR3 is CASSQDLIADYNEQFF. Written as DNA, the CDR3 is TGCGCCAGCAGCCAAGATTTGATAGCGGACTACAATGAGCAGTTCTTC.

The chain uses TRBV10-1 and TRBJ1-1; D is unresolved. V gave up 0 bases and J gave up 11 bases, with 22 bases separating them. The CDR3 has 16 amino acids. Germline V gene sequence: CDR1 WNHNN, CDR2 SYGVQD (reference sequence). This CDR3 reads CASSESNREVTGAAFF. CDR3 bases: TGCGCCAGCAGTGAGTCAAATAGGGAGGTAACGGGCGCTGCTTTCTTT.

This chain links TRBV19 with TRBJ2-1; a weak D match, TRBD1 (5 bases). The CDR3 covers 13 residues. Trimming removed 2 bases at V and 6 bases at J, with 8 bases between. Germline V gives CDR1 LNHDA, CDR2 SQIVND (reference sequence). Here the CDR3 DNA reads TGTGCCAGTAGTATAAGGGGAATCAATGAGCAGTTCTTC. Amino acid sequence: CASSIRGINEQFF.

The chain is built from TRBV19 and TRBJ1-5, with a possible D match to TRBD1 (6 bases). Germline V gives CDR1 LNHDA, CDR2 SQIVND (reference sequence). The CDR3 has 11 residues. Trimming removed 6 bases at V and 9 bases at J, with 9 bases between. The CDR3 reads CASRTGRPQHF. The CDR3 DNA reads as TGTGCCAGTAGGACAGGTCGGCCCCAGCATTTT.

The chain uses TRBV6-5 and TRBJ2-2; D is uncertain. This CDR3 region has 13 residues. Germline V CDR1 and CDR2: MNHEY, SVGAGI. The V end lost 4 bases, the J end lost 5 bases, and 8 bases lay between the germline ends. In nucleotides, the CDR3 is TGTGCCAGCAGTTCGACTTCGACCGGGGAGCTGTTTTTT. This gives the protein CASSSTSTGELFF.

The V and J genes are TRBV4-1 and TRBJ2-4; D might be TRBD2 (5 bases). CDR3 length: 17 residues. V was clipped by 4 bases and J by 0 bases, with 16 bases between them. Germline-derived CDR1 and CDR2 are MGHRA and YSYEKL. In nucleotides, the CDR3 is TGCGCCAGCAGCCCAGACCTCCGGGGTCTAGCCAAAAACATTCAGTACTTC. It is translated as CASSPDLRGLAKNIQYF.

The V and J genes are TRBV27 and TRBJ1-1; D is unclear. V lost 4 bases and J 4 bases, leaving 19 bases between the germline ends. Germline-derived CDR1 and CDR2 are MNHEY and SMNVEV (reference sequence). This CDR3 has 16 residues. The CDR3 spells CASSSRRAPMITEAFF. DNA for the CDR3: TGTGCCAGCAGTTCACGGAGGGCCCCCATGATCACTGAAGCTTTCTTT.